The entry that follows covers one T cell receptor beta chain sequence. This clone showed up just once. Its antigen has not been determined. Base qualities are not recorded, but no much larger clone differs from it by a single base. Donors were healthy HIV-negative adults with no recently reported acute infections or vaccinations. Only Caucasian adults living in Nashville, Tennessee, USA were represented among the donors. CD4+ T cells were enriched through magnetic negative selection, after which naive cells were positively selected on CD45RA and the remaining negative fraction served as the memory subset. Blood was obtained by leukapheresis, after which PBMCs were separated by Ficoll-Histopaque density gradient centrifugation and cryopreserved in liquid nitrogen vapor phase. Purity and quantity of every magnetically sorted T cell population were checked by analytical flow cytometry. Each sorted fraction had its genomic DNA isolated and then quantified by UV absorbance on a Nanodrop 2000c.

This entry is derived from a study of shared clonotypes between healthy human individuals (dated by TCRdb to 2018 to 2021). Concerning the study at large: Two women and a few men aged 18 to 49 years were included in the cohort. For each donor, CD4 naive and CD4 memory were each run on three plates, CD8 naive on two plates, and CD8 memory on one plate. To estimate repertoire size and how much clonotype sharing occurs between individuals, the study deeply sequenced the blood TCR repertoires of 4 to 6 healthy adults. Libraries were prepared and TCR repertoires were sequenced by different laboratories using diverse techniques, in order to increase sequencing depth and limit assay-specific biases. Each donor's leukapheresis produced roughly between roughly 0.85 and 9.5 billion PBMCs. Broad study findings and their caveats: Even with the large sequencing depth, rarefaction of the sorted-subset datasets indicated that sequencing was incomplete. Compared with non-shared clonotypes, clonotypes shared by all four sorted-subset donors had higher generation probabilities. Sampling was limited to blood, and TCR repertoires in tissue likely differ from TCR repertoires in blood. Because the study included only a small number of donors, the genetic and exposure-history diversity represented was limited. Pairwise subsampling indicated that sequencing depth was expected to affect the degree of clonotype sharing among donors. Estimated clonotype richness was generally larger for naive than for memory subsets. Sharing across four donors was observed for about 5% of naive CD4, about 4% of naive CD8, about 2.5% of memory CD4, and approximately 0.41% of memory CD8 clonotypes.

Using the deep immunoSEQ assay, multiplex PCR amplified TCR CDR3 regions from genomic DNA. For each cell subset, the extracted genomic DNA was distributed evenly across all wells of several immunoSEQ 96-well plates, and each plate served as one replicate. Each replicate PCR for sorted subsets received roughly 0.2 ug genomic DNA, equal to 30,000 or so T cell genomes. Purified libraries were measured with a Qubit 3.0 fluorometer, size-checked on a Bioanalyzer 2100, and measured again with the KAPA Library Quantification kit. Each immunoSEQ 96-well plate was sequenced on its own single-read 150-cycle Illumina NextSeq 550 flow cell. The authors' pipeline ran thus. Because only junctional sequences without quality scores were contained in the immunoSEQ output, filtering matching that applied to full-length reads could not be performed. To assign V/J genes and CDR3, sequences were annotated using PyIR, a Python wrapper for IgBLAST v1.9, with IMGT germline references. Reads with weak V/J assignments (E-value above 1e-6), missing CDR3, stop codons, out-of-frame junctions, or ambiguous translated residues were removed. V3J clonotypes were defined as sequences sharing the same inferred V gene, J gene, and CDR3 amino acid sequence. Percentage overlap between repertoires was computed as shared unique clonotypes divided by the size of the smaller repertoire. Richness of each repertoire was evaluated using RTK rarefaction, the Chao1 estimator, and Recon v2.1 estimates of unobserved clonotypes. For all TCRbeta clonotypes obtained by the gDNA method from a few donors, generation probabilities were computed with OLGA. TCRdb provides this immuneACCESS table in a form limited to in-frame rearrangements. Some clones are lacking; in checked studies, under half of them reflect an unresolved V gene, and why the rest are absent is not known. The V and J calls and clone size come from that table; D and trimming were worked out from the DNA. The sample table shows about 1 million clones, and approximately 72% are seen once. Jointly, the top ten make up around 1.5% of the sample.

The sequencing input was memory CD4+ T cells sorted from blood. Interpreted using the paper, the cell subset or site label stands for: CD45RA-negative fraction. The receptor comes from a young man in good health.

The CDR3 amino acid sequence is: CASSAGDRLETQYF. The DNA is TGTGCCAGCAGCGCCGGGGACAGGCTAGAGACCCAGTACTTC. The chain is made from TRBV9 and TRBJ2-5, with 8 bases in between that match TRBD1. Relative to germline, V is missing 3 bases and J is missing 4 bases, with 5 bases of the junction outside any gene match. In the germline V gene, CDR1 corresponds to SGDLS and CDR2 to YYNGEE. Reading from cysteine to phenylalanine, the CDR3 counts 14 amino acids. The only DNA kept is the CDR3, 42 bases in frame from the first base.